This is a list of T cell receptor beta chains from one sample in a study of breast tumors, draining lymph nodes, adjacent tissues. TCRdb recomputed calls from the multiplex PCR reads with MiXCR, one row per CDR3 protein. Counted here are about 230,000 distinct CDR3 sequences, about a third occurring once; the ten biggest clones make up 1.3% to 1.5%. The sample taken for sequencing was axillary lymph node tissue. These receptors originate from a female donor with breast cancer. Some clones in this sample may be carry-over from other donors' samples. The CDR3 runs from the conserved cysteine through the conserved F or W. D genes are given only for firm matches. The size entry is marked missing in some rows and otherwise reads once, few, many or a size class.

v_gene	d_gene	abundance	j_gene	CDR3aa	CDR3nt
TRBV6-5	NA	many	TRBJ2-2	CASTYVQGKVGELFF	TGTGCCAGCACTTACGTCCAGGGAAAGGTCGGGGAGCTGTTTTTT
TRBV20-1	TRBD2	many	TRBJ2-3	CSASRTSGSTDTQYF	TGCAGTGCTTCAAGGACTAGCGGGAGCACAGATACGCAGTATTTT
TRBV6-2/TRBV6-3	NA	few	TRBJ2-1	CASSYWNKRHEQFF	TGTGCCAGCAGTTATTGGAATAAGCGTCATGAGCAGTTCTTC
TRBV19	TRBD1	NA	TRBJ2-5	CASNLYRDSQPETQYF	TGTGCCAGTAATCTATATCGGGACAGCCAACCGGAGACCCAGTACTTC
TRBV20-1	TRBD2	once	TRBJ2-5	CSASRVAGKETQYF	TGCAGTGCTAGTCGGGTAGCGGGAAAAGAGACCCAGTACTTC
TRBV30	NA	many	TRBJ1-6	CAWSVRQSNSPLHF	TGTGCCTGGAGTGTACGACAGTCCAATTCACCCCTCCACTTT
TRBV6-5	NA	many	TRBJ1-5	CASSYSRQGNQPQHF	TGTGCCAGCAGTTACTCTAGGCAGGGCAATCAGCCCCAGCATTTT
TRBV6-5	TRBD1	NA	TRBJ2-6	CASSYQGALGANVLTF	TGTGCCAGCAGTTACCAGGGGGCCCTTGGGGCCAACGTCCTGACTTTC
TRBV6-5	NA	many	TRBJ2-1	CASTNYNEQFF	TGTGCCAGCACCAATTACAATGAGCAGTTCTTC
TRBV5-1	TRBD1	once	TRBJ1-3	CASSPDRGLSGNTIYF	TGCGCCAGCAGCCCGGACAGGGGGCTTTCGGGAAACACCATATATTTT
TRBV10-3	TRBD1	NA	TRBJ1-4	CASTGEWGEKLFF	TGTGCCAGTACAGGGGAGTGGGGAGAAAAACTGTTTTTT
TRBV12-3/TRBV12-4	NA	many	TRBJ2-6	CASSFRGSSGANVLTF	TGTGCCAGCAGTTTCCGGGGTAGCTCTGGGGCCAACGTCCTGACTTTC
TRBV6-1	TRBD1	many	TRBJ1-4	CASSVGQGASNEKLFF	TGTGCCAGCAGTGTGGGACAGGGGGCCAGTAATGAAAAACTGTTTTTT
TRBV24-1	NA	many	TRBJ2-1	CATSPPGKGINEQFF	TGTGCCACCAGTCCGCCCGGTAAGGGAATCAATGAGCAGTTCTTC
TRBV20-1	TRBD2	many	TRBJ2-7	CSAVGTSGRLNEQYF	TGCAGTGCTGTTGGGACTAGCGGGAGGTTAAACGAGCAGTACTTC
TRBV20-1	NA	many	TRBJ2-3	CSAPGLGEDTQYF	TGCAGTGCCCCAGGGTTGGGCGAAGATACGCAGTATTTT
TRBV2	NA	many	TRBJ1-5	CASSLSGVGNQPQHF	TGTGCCAGCAGTCTGTCAGGGGTGGGCAATCAGCCCCAGCATTTT
TRBV6-1	TRBD1	NA	TRBJ1-5	CASSKQGRRDQPQHF	TGTGCCAGCAGTAAACAGGGGAGGCGCGATCAGCCCCAGCATTTT
TRBV7-8	TRBD1	many	TRBJ2-7	CASSSRRGQGYEQYF	TGTGCCAGCAGCTCACGACGGGGACAGGGCTACGAGCAGTACTTC
TRBV20-1	NA	NA	TRBJ1-5	CSAGDSAWVYEHF	TGCAGTGCTGGGGACTCGGCTTGGGTCTACGAGCATTTT
TRBV19	TRBD1	many	TRBJ2-7	CASSQGTATYEQYF	TGTGCCAGTAGTCAGGGGACAGCCACCTACGAGCAGTACTTC
TRBV7-9	TRBD2	few	TRBJ2-7	CARGGSYEQYF	TGTGCCCGGGGGGGCTCCTACGAGCAGTACTTC
TRBV12-3/TRBV12-4	NA	many	TRBJ2-1	CASSEQGRQNEQFF	TGTGCCAGCAGTGAACAGGGCAGGCAGAATGAGCAGTTCTTC
TRBV7-9	NA	many	TRBJ2-1	CASSLEGVGGQFF	TGTGCCAGCAGCTTAGAAGGGGTGGGGGGGCAGTTCTTC
TRBV9	NA	NA	TRBJ2-5	CASSPDGTFQETQYF	TGTGCCAGCAGCCCCGACGGGACATTTCAAGAGACCCAGTACTTC
TRBV28	NA	many	TRBJ2-7	CAGRRGGSYEEQYF	TGTGCCGGACGTAGGGGGGGGAGCTACGAAGAGCAGTACTTC
TRBV2	NA	NA	TRBJ2-6	CASSEASVLTF	TGTGCCAGCAGTGAAGCATCTGTCCTGACTTTC
TRBV6-2/TRBV6-3	TRBD2	few	TRBJ2-7	CASSYSGGRAYEQYF	TGTGCCAGCAGTTACTCGGGCGGGAGGGCCTACGAGCAGTACTTC
TRBV18	NA	many	TRBJ2-7	CASSRTLYEQYF	TGTGCCAGCTCCCGGACACTTTACGAGCAGTACTTC
TRBV7-2	TRBD2	many	TRBJ2-1	CASSSLAGYYNEQFF	TGTGCCAGCAGTTCACTAGCGGGATACTACAATGAGCAGTTCTTC
TRBV5-8	NA	once	TRBJ1-1	CAPRPGDTEAFF	TGTGCCCCCCGCCCCGGGGACACTGAAGCTTTCTTT
TRBV2	TRBD2	many	TRBJ2-7	CASSGTTTSYEQYF	TGTGCCAGCAGCGGGACTACGACCTCCTACGAGCAGTACTTC
TRBV5-1	NA	many	TRBJ2-7	CASSLIVAPYEQYF	TGCGCCAGCAGCTTGATAGTAGCTCCCTACGAGCAGTACTTC
TRBV20-1	NA	NA	TRBJ1-1	CSARPPQSIEAFF	TGCAGTGCTAGACCCCCTCAGAGTATTGAAGCTTTCTTT